These T cell receptor beta chains were read from a single sample in a study of cytotoxic CD8 clonotypes in ibrutinib-treated CLL. TCRdb's table, derived via immunoSEQ multiplex PCR, lists solely in-frame clones and lacks some. The sample consists of over 95,000 clones, about 53% of them appearing once. This specimen was PBMCs, taken after 24 months of ibrutinib treatment. These receptor sequences come from a human donor with chronic lymphocytic leukemia. Each CDR3 is given with its conserved first and last residue. A D gene is named only where the DNA matches it firmly. Only part of the rows carry a size: once, few, many, or a class if the clone is expanded.

abundance	v_gene	d_gene	j_gene	CDR3aa	CDR3nt
-	TRBV5-5	-	TRBJ1-5	CASSPSTGSNQPQHF	TGTGCCAGCAGCCCTTCGACAGGTAGCAATCAGCCCCAGCATTTT
-	TRBV19	-	TRBJ1-5	CASSIGRRQDQPQHF	TGTGCCAGTAGTATCGGACGCAGACAGGATCAGCCCCAGCATTTT
-	TRBV5-1	-	TRBJ2-2	CASSLEHSNTGELFF	TGCGCCAGCAGCTTGGAACACTCGAACACCGGGGAGCTGTTTTTT
-	TRBV7-7	-	TRBJ1-1	CASSLRVASVTEAFF	TGTGCTAGCAGCTTAAGGGTCGCTTCCGTCACTGAAGCTTTCTTT
-	TRBV19	-	TRBJ1-5	CASSISGLNQPQHF	TGTGCCAGTAGTATTTCGGGGTTAAATCAGCCCCAGCATTTT
once	TRBV19	-	TRBJ2-1	CASSILQTSYNEQFF	TGTGCCAGTAGTATCTTGCAGACCTCCTACAATGAGCAGTTCTTC
-	TRBV14	TRBD1	TRBJ2-7	CASRRQGAYEQYF	TGTGCCAGCAGGCGGCAGGGGGCCTACGAGCAGTACTTC
-	TRBV12-5	-	TRBJ1-6	CASGLEQNSPLHF	TGTGCTAGTGGTTTGGAACAGAATTCACCCCTCCACTTT
-	TRBV29-1	TRBD2	TRBJ2-1	CSVVAGGRGEQFF	TGCAGCGTTGTAGCGGGGGGCCGGGGTGAGCAGTTCTTC
-	TRBV25-1	-	TRBJ2-7	CASRGQIHEQYF	TGTGCCAGCAGGGGACAAATTCACGAGCAGTACTTC
-	TRBV30	-	TRBJ2-7	CAWKTVSYEQYF	TGTGCCTGGAAGACCGTCTCCTACGAGCAGTACTTC
-	TRBV6-1	-	TRBJ1-5	CASLSGGAGNQPQHF	TGTGCCAGCCTCAGTGGGGGCGCAGGGAATCAGCCCCAGCATTTT
-	TRBV6-6	-	TRBJ2-2	CASSPSTDWEELFF	TGTGCCAGCAGTCCCTCGACAGATTGGGAGGAGCTGTTTTTT
-	TRBV5-6	-	TRBJ2-7	CASSWTGSYEQYF	TGTGCCAGCAGCTGGACTGGATCCTACGAGCAGTACTTC
many	TRBV7-9	-	TRBJ1-1	CASTPRENTEAFF	TGTGCCAGCACCCCGAGGGAGAACACTGAAGCTTTCTTT
-	TRBV10-1	-	TRBJ1-1	CASSKTHSEAFF	TGCGCCAGCAGTAAAACCCACTCTGAAGCTTTCTTT
-	TRBV29-1	TRBD1	TRBJ1-2	CSVEDQQGAKGYTF	TGCAGCGTTGAAGATCAGCAGGGGGCAAAGGGCTACACCTTC
-	TRBV15	-	TRBJ2-7	CATSGRQVFAYEQYF	TGTGCCACCAGCGGGCGACAGGTTTTCGCCTACGAGCAGTACTTC
-	TRBV7-8	-	TRBJ1-3	CASSFPQRSGNTIYF	TGTGCCAGCAGCTTCCCCCAGAGATCTGGAAACACCATATATTTT
-	TRBV9	TRBD1	TRBJ2-7	CASSVTQGGQGSNEQYF	TGTGCCAGCAGCGTAACCCAGGGGGGACAGGGGAGTAACGAGCAGTACTTC
-	TRBV25-1	-	TRBJ2-1	CASSGVGRDNNEQFF	TGTGCCAGCAGTGGGGTAGGGCGGGACAACAATGAGCAGTTCTTC
-	TRBV5-1	-	TRBJ1-6	CASSLGVGSPLHF	TGCGCCAGCAGCCTCGGAGTTGGATCACCCCTCCACTTT
-	TRBV19	-	TRBJ2-5	CASSRGGVGETQYF	TGTGCCAGTAGTAGGGGAGGTGTCGGAGAGACCCAGTACTTC
-	TRBV29-1	TRBD1	TRBJ2-7	CSVGKTGFTAEQYF	TGCAGCGTTGGGAAGACAGGGTTCACGGCCGAGCAGTACTTC
few	TRBV2	TRBD1	TRBJ1-6	CASRLIGDRPNSPLHF	TGTGCCAGCAGACTAATCGGGGACAGGCCGAATTCACCCCTCCACTTT
-	TRBV25-1	-	TRBJ2-7	CASSDKRQGFKQYF	TGTGCCAGCAGTGATAAAAGGCAGGGGTTCAAGCAGTACTTC
-	TRBV30	-	TRBJ2-6	CAWSIRGPTGANVLTF	TGTGCCTGGAGTATAAGGGGCCCTACTGGGGCCAACGTCCTGACTTTC
few	TRBV28	-	TRBJ2-7	CASTFPGSPSSYEQYF	TGTGCCAGCACCTTCCCCGGGTCACCGAGCTCCTACGAGCAGTACTTC
few	TRBV29-1	-	TRBJ2-7	CSVEEQSYGQYF	TGCAGCGTTGAGGAGCAGTCCTACGGGCAGTACTTC
-	TRBV6-4	TRBD1	TRBJ1-2	CASSVGTGGYGYTF	TGTGCCAGCAGTGTCGGGACAGGGGGGTATGGCTACACCTTC
-	TRBV11-3	TRBD2	TRBJ2-5	CASTRTGGQETQYF	TGTGCCAGCACGAGGACGGGGGGGCAAGAGACCCAGTACTTC
few	TRBV5-6	-	TRBJ2-3	CASSRAWSQYF	TGTGCCAGCAGCCGTGCTTGGTCGCAGTATTTT
-	TRBV7-3	-	TRBJ1-1	CASSLRQNTEAFF	TGTGCCAGCAGCTTAAGACAGAACACTGAAGCTTTCTTT
-	TRBV7-8	-	TRBJ2-2	CASRAGSTGELFF	TGTGCCAGCAGGGCAGGGAGCACCGGGGAGCTGTTTTTT
few	TRBV27	-	TRBJ2-1	CASSSRDYNEQFF	TGTGCCAGCAGTTCCAGGGACTACAATGAGCAGTTCTTC
-	TRBV25-1	TRBD2	TRBJ2-1	CASRRSGGAGFKDEQFF	TGTGCCAGCCGGCGGAGCGGGGGGGCCGGATTTAAGGATGAGCAGTTCTTC
-	TRBV5-1	-	TRBJ2-1	CASSATQRYNEQFF	TGCGCCAGCAGCGCGACCCAACGCTACAATGAGCAGTTCTTC
-	TRBV28	TRBD1	TRBJ1-4	CASRRQGAGEKLFF	TGTGCCAGCAGAAGACAGGGGGCAGGTGAAAAACTGTTTTTT
-	TRBV9	-	TRBJ2-3	CASSGLWDHSDTQYF	TGTGCCAGCAGCGGACTGTGGGACCATTCAGATACGCAGTATTTT
-	TRBV5-6	TRBD2	TRBJ2-2	CASSSRLAGVTGELFF	TGTGCCAGCAGCTCCCGACTAGCGGGGGTGACCGGGGAGCTGTTTTTT
-	TRBV10-3	TRBD1	TRBJ2-7	CAIGAGTAYEQYF	TGTGCCATCGGCGCCGGGACAGCCTACGAGCAGTACTTC
-	TRBV29-1	TRBD1	TRBJ1-4	CSVSGTGVEKLFF	TGCAGCGTATCCGGGACAGGGGTTGAAAAACTGTTTTTT
-	TRBV19	TRBD1	TRBJ1-2	CASTGTASSYGYTF	TGTGCCAGTACAGGGACAGCAAGTTCCTATGGCTACACCTTC
-	TRBV6-4	-	TRBJ1-6	CASSRQGRDNSPLHF	TGTGCCAGCAGTCGGCAGGGAAGGGATAATTCACCCCTCCACTTT
-	TRBV10-1	-	TRBJ1-6	CATRDGDYSPLHF	TGCGCCACCCGGGACGGGGATTATTCACCCCTCCACTTT
-	TRBV6-5	-	TRBJ1-5	CASGQLQGGQPQHF	TGTGCCAGCGGCCAGCTCCAGGGAGGTCAGCCCCAGCATTTT
few	TRBV6-1	-	TRBJ1-2	CASSEDGRYGYTF	TGTGCCAGCAGTGAAGACGGCCGCTATGGCTACACCTTC
few	TRBV6-5	-	TRBJ1-1	CASTSRRGAEAFF	TGTGCCAGCACGAGTCGCAGGGGCGCTGAAGCTTTCTTT
-	TRBV5-4	TRBD2	TRBJ2-3	CASSSGGDTDTQYF	TGTGCCAGCAGCTCGGGGGGGGACACAGATACGCAGTATTTT
-	TRBV27	TRBD1	TRBJ1-1	CASRRAGNYGRDRGLRGTEAFF	TGTGCCAGCAGAAGAGCCGGAAACTATGGGCGGGACAGGGGCCTAAGGGGCACTGAAGCTTTCTTT
few	TRBV6-1	-	TRBJ2-7	CASSARGGIEQYF	TGTGCCAGCAGTGCTAGAGGAGGGATCGAGCAGTACTTC
few	TRBV2	TRBD1	TRBJ2-7	CASSSTGGMVYEQYF	TGTGCCAGCAGCTCTACAGGGGGAATGGTCTACGAGCAGTACTTC
few	TRBV5-1	TRBD2	TRBJ2-5	CASSLRGRGTSGGPNDETQYF	TGCGCCAGCAGCCTGAGAGGAAGAGGGACTAGCGGGGGCCCCAACGACGAGACCCAGTACTTC
few	TRBV2	TRBD1	TRBJ1-2	CASTTRQGSNYGYTF	TGTGCCAGCACCACCAGACAGGGTAGCAACTATGGCTACACCTTC